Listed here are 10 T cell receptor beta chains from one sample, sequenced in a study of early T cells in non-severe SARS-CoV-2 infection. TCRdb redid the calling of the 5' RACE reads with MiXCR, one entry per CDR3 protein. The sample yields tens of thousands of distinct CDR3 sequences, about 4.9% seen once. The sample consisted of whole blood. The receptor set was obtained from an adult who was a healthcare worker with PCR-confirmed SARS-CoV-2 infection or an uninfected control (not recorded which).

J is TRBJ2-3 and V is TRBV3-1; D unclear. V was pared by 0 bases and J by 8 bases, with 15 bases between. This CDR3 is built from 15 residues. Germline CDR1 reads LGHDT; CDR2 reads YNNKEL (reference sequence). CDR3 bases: TGTGCCAGCAGCCAAGAGTTTTCCGCATCTGGTACGCAGTATTTT. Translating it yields CASSQEFSASGTQYF.

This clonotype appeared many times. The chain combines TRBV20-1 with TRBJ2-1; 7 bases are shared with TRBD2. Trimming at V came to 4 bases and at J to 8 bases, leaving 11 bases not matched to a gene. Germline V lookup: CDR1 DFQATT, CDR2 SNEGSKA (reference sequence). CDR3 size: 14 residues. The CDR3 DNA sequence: TGCAGTGCTATCGTCAGACTAGCTTTGGATGAGCAGTTCTTC. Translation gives CSAIVRLALDEQFF.

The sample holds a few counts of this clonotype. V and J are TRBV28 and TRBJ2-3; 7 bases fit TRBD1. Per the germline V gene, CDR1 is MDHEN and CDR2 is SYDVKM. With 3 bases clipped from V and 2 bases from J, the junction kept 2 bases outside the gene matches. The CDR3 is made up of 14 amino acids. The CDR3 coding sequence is TGTGCCAGCAGTTTGAGGGGGCCCACAGATACGCAGTATTTT. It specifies CASSLRGPTDTQYF.

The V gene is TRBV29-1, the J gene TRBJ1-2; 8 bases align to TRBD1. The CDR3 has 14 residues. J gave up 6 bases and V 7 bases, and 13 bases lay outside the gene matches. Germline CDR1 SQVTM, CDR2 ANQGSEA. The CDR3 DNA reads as TGCAGCGCTGTAACCGGACAGGGACGAGATGGCTACACCTTC. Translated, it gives CSAVTGQGRDGYTF.

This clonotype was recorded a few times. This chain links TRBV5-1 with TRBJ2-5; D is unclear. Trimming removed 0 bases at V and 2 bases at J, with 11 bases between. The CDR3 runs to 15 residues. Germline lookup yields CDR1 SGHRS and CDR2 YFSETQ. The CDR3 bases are TGCGCCAGCAGCTTGGATGGGTTTCAACAAGAGACCCAGTACTTC. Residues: CASSLDGFQQETQYF.

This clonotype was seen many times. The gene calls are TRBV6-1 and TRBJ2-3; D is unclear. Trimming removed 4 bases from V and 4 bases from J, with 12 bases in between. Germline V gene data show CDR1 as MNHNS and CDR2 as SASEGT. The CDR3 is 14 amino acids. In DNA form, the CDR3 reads TGTGCCAGCAGTGCCCCCCAGGACGCAGATACGCAGTATTTT. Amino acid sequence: CASSAPQDADTQYF.

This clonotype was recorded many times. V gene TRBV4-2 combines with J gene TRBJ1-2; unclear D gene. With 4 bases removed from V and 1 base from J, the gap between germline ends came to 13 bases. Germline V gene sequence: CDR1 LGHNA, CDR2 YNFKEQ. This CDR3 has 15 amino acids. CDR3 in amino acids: CASSLEYSINYGYTF. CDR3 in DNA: TGTGCCAGCAGCCTAGAGTACAGTATTAACTATGGCTACACCTTC.

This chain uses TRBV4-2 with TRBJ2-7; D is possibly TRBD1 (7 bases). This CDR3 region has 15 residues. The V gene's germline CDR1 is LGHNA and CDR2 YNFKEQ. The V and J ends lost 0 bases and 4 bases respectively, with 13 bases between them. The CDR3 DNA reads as TGTGCCAGCAGCCAAGATCTGCCAGGGGGGTACGAGCAGTACTTC. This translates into CASSQDLPGGYEQYF.

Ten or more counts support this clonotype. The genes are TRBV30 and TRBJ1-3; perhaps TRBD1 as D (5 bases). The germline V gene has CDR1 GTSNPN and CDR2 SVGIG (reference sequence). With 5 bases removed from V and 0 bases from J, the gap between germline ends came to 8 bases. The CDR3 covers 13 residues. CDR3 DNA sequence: TGTGCCTGGGGGGACCTCTCTGGAAACACCATATATTTT. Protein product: CAWGDLSGNTIYF.

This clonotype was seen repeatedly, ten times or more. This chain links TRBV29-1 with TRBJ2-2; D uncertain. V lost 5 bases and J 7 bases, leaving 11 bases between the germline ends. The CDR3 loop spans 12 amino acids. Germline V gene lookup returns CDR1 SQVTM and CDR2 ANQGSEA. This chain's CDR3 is CSVCRVGGELFF. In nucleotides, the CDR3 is TGCAGCGTTTGTAGGGTCGGCGGGGAGCTGTTTTTT.